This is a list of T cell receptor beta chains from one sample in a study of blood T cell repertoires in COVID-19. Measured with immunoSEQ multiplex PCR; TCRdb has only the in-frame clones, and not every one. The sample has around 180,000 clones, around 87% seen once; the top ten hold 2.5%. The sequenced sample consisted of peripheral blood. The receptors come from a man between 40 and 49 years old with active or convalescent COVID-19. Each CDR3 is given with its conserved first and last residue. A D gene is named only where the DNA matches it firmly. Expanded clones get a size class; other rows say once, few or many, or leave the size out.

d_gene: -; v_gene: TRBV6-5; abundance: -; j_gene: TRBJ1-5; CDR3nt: TGTGCCAGCCGGAGAGGACAAGAAAATCAGCCCCAGCATTTT; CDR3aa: CASRRGQENQPQHF
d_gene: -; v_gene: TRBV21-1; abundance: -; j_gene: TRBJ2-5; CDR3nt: TGTGCCAGCAGCAAGTCGCCCGACTCCCACCAAGAGACCCAGTACTTC; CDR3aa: CASSKSPDSHQETQYF
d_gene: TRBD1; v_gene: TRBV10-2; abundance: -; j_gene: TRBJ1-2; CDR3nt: TGCGCCAGCAGGATTCAGACAGGGGGAGGCGGCTACACCTTC; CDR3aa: CASRIQTGGGGYTF
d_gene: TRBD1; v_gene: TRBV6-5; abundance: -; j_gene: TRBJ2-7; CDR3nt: TGTGCCAGCAGTTCAGGGGGCGCAATTGGCGAGCAGTACTTC; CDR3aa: CASSSGGAIGEQYF
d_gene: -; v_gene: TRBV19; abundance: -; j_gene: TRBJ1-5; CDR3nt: TGTGCCAGTACCAGGGAGGGTCAGCCCCAGCATTTT; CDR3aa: CASTREGQPQHF
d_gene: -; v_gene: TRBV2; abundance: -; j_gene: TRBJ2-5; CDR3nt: TGTGCCAGCAGTAAGGACAGATATCAAGAGACCCAGTACTTC; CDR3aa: CASSKDRYQETQYF
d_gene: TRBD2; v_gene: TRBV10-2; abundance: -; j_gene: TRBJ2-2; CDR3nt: TGCGCCAGCAAGGGGTTAGCGGGGACCATGGGGGGCACCGGGGAGCTGTTTTTT; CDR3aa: CASKGLAGTMGGTGELFF
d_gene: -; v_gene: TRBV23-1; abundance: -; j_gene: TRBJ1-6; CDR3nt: TGCGCCAGCAGTCAAGAGCTTGGGCAGGGCCCATGTTCACCCCTCCACTTT; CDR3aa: CASSQELGQGPCSPLHF
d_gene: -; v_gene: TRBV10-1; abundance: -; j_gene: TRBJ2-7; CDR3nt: TGCGCCAGCAGTGAGTCGGGGGCTCCCTACGAGCAGTACTTC; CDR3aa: CASSESGAPYEQYF
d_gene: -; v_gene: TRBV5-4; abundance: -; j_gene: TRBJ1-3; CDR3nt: TGTGCCAGCAGCTCCTACACGGGACTCCGCTCTGGAAACACCATATATTTT; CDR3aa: CASSSYTGLRSGNTIYF
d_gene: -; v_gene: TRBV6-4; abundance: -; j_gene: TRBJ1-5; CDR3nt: TGTGCCAGCAGCCCCGGGGGAGGGGAGGGCAATCAGCCCCAGCATTTT; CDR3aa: CASSPGGGEGNQPQHF
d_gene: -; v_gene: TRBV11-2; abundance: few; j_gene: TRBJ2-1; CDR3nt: TGTGCCAGCAGCTTTTCACAGGTGTACAATGAGCAGTTCTTC; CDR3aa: CASSFSQVYNEQFF
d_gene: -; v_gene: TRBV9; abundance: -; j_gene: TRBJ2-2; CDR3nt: TGTGCCAGCAGCGTGACAGGGAACACCGGGGAGCTGTTTTTT; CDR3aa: CASSVTGNTGELFF
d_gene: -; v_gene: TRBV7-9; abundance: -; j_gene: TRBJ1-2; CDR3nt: TGTGCCAGCAGCTATACTGATGGCTATGGCTACACCTTC; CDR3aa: CASSYTDGYGYTF
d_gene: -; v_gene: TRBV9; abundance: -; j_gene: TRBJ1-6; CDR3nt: TGTGCCAGCAGTCAACAGACCGGGAGCTCCTATAATTCACCCCTCCACTTT; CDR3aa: CASSQQTGSSYNSPLHF
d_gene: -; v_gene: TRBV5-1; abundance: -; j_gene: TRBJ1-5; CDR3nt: TGCGCCAGCAGCTTGGGGGGGGGCCCCAATCAGCCCCAGCATTTT; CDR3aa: CASSLGGGPNQPQHF
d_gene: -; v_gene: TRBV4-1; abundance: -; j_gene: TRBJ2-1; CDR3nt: TGCGCCAGCAGCTCACCGGGGGGCAGGGTGCACAATGAGCAGTTCTTC; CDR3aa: CASSSPGGRVHNEQFF
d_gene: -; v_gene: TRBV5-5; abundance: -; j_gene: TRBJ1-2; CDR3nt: TGTGCCAGCAGCTTACTTCCAGGGGACTATGGCTACACCTTC; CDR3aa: CASSLLPGDYGYTF
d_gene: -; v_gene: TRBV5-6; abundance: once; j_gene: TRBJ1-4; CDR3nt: TGTGCCAGCAGCTTGCCCTCTAATGAAAAACTGTTTTTT; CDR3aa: CASSLPSNEKLFF
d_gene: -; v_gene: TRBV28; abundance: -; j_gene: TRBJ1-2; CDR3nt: TGTGCCAGCAGTCCGACAAACTACTATGGCTACACCTTC; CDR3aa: CASSPTNYYGYTF
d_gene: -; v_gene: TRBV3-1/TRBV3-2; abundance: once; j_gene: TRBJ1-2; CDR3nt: TGTGCCAGCAGCCAAGGTCGGAGCTATGGCTACACCTTC; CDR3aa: CASSQGRSYGYTF
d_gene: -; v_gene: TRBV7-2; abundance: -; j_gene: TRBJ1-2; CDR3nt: TGTGCCAGCAGCTTAGATCTGTTCTTCTATGGCTACACCTTC; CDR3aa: CASSLDLFFYGYTF
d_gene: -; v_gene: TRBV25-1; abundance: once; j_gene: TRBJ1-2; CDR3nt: TGTGCCAGCAGTGACCCGAGAGATAACTATGGCTACACCTTC; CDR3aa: CASSDPRDNYGYTF
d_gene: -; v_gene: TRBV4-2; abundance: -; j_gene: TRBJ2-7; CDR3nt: TGTGCCAGCAGCCAAGATAGGACTACGACCTACGAGCAGTACTTC; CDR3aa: CASSQDRTTTYEQYF
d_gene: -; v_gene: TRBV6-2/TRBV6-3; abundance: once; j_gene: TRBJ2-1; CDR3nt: TGTGCCAGCAGTTACTCGGGCAACCACAATGAGCAGTTCTTC; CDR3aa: CASSYSGNHNEQFF
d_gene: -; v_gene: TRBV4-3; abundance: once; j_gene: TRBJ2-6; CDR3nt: TGCGCCAGCAGCCAAGAAATCTCCGGGGCCAACGTCCTGACTTTC; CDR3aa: CASSQEISGANVLTF
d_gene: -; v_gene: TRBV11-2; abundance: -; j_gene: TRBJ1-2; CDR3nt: TGTGCCAGCAGCTTAGAACCAGGGGCTAACTATGGCTACACCTTC; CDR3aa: CASSLEPGANYGYTF
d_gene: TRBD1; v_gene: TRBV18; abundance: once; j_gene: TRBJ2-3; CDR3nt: TGTGCCAGCTCACGAACAGGGGTGGGTACAGATACGCAGTATTTT; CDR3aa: CASSRTGVGTDTQYF
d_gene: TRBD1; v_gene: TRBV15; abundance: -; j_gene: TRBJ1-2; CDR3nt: TGTGCCACCAGCAGGGACAGGGGTAACTATGGCTACACCTTC; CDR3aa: CATSRDRGNYGYTF
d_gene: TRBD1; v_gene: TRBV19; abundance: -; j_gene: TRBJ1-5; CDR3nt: TGTGCCAGTAGTCGGGACAGGCGGGGGCTTAGCAATCAGCCCCAGCATTTT; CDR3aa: CASSRDRRGLSNQPQHF
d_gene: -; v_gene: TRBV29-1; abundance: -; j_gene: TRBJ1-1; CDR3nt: TGCAGCGTTGAAAGGAGACTGAACACTGAAGCTTTCTTT; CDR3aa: CSVERRLNTEAFF
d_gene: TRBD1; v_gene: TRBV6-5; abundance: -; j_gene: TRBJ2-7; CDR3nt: TGTGCCAGCAGTATCCGGACAGGGTACACCTACGAGCAGTACTTC; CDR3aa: CASSIRTGYTYEQYF
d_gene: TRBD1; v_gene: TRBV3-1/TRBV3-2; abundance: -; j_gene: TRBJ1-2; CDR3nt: TGTGCCAGCAGCCAAGAAGAGGGACAGATCTATGGCTACACCTTC; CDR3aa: CASSQEEGQIYGYTF
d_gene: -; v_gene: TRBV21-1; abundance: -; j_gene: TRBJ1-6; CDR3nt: TGTGCCAGCACCCGGGGGGATTCACCCCTCCACTTT; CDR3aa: CASTRGDSPLHF
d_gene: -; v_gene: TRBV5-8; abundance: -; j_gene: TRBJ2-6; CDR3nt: TGTGCCAGCAGCCCGAGGCTTTCAGGGGCCAACGTCCTGACTTTC; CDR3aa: CASSPRLSGANVLTF
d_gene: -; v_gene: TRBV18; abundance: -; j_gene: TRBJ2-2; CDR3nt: TGTGCCAGCTCACCGATACAGGGTCCGAACACCGGGGAGCTGTTTTTT; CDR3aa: CASSPIQGPNTGELFF
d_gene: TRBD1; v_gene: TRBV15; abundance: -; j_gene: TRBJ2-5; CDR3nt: TGTGCCACCACCAAACCTGGGACAGGGGGCGGGGAGACCCAGTACTTC; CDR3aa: CATTKPGTGGGETQYF
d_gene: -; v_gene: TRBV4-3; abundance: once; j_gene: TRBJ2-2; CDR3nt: TGCGCCAGCAGCCAAGATGTTAGTACAGGGTTAACCGGGGAGCTGTTTTTT; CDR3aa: CASSQDVSTGLTGELFF
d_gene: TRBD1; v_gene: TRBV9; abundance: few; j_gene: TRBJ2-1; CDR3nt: TGTGCCAGCAGCGCCGGGACAGGGAGATACAATGAGCAGTTCTTC; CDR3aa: CASSAGTGRYNEQFF
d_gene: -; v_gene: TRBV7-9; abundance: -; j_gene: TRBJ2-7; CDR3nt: TGTGCCAGCAGCCCCTTTGAGTGGACGGCCTCAGGGTACGAGCAGTACTTC; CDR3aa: CASSPFEWTASGYEQYF
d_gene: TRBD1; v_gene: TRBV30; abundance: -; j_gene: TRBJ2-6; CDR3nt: TGTGCCTGGAGAGGGGACAGATTTCTCTCTGGGGCCAACGTCCTGACTTTC; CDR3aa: CAWRGDRFLSGANVLTF
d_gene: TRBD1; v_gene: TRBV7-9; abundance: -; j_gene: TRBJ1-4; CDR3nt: TGTGCCAGCAGCTTAGGAGGGCACGGGACAGGGGACGAAAAACTGTTTTTT; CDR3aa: CASSLGGHGTGDEKLFF
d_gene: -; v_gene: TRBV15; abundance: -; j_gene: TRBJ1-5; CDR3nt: TGTGCCACCAGCAGAGAAGGGGCGGTTAGCAATCAGCCCCAGCATTTT; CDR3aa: CATSREGAVSNQPQHF
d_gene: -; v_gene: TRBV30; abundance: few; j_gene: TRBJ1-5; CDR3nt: TGTGCCTGGAGTGTAGGGGATGATCAGCCCCAGCATTTT; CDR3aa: CAWSVGDDQPQHF
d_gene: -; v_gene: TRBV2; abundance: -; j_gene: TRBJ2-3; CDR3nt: TGTGCCAGCAGTAAGCGGACAGAACCGCGAGGGGGTACGCAGTATTTT; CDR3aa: CASSKRTEPRGGTQYF
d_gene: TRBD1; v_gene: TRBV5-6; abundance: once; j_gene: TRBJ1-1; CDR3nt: TGTGCCAGCAGCAAGAGACAGGGAAGGACTGAAGCTTTCTTT; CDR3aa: CASSKRQGRTEAFF
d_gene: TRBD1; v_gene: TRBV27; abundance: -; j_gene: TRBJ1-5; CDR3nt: TGTGCCAGCAGCTTTGACAGGGGAGGTCAGCCCCAGCATTTT; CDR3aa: CASSFDRGGQPQHF
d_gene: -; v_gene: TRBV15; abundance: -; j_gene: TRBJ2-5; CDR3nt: TGTGCCACCAGCAGAGATACCCGGGGTGAGACCCAGTACTTC; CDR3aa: CATSRDTRGETQYF
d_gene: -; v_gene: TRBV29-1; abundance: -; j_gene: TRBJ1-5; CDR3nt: TGCAGCGTTGCTGGAGGCCGCAATCAGCCCCAGCATTTT; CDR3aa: CSVAGGRNQPQHF